The entry below gives a single T cell receptor (beta chain) sequence along with its context. As originally analysed: Amplified reference gene primers provided the basis for estimating nucleated cell counts. Here immunoSEQ multiplex PCR was the method, and the copy in TCRdb shows in-frame clones only, minus some. Clone size and V and J calls were adopted from that table, with D and trimming inferred from the DNA. The repertoire includes 190,000 or so clones, 85% to 90% of them detected once, and about 0.96% sits in the top ten. The data derive from a study of blood T cell repertoires in COVID-19. Turning to the study itself: Specimens from acute and convalescent COVID-19 originated in the United States, Italy and Spain. In each case, the material was cDNA or gDNA derived from T cells, B-cell-depleted T cells, or PBMCs.

Trimming shortened V by 1 base and J by 2 bases, and 9 bases separated the two germline ends. From germline, CDR1 is MNHNS and CDR2 SASEGT. The CDR3 consists of 15 residues. This receptor was taken from a young woman who had recovered from COVID-19. Sequencing was performed on peripheral blood. This chain joins TRBV6-1 and TRBJ1-5; D is unresolved. CDR3 protein: CASSEVRYGNQPQHF. The CDR3 DNA is TGTGCCAGCAGTGAAGTGAGATACGGCAATCAGCCCCAGCATTTT.